The 19 T cell receptor beta chains below were found in one sample sequenced in a study of glioma-infiltrating T cells after dendritic cell vaccination. TCRdb's copy holds only in-frame clones and misses some; the assay was immunoSEQ multiplex PCR. The sample records about 46,000 clones, over 75% being singletons. This sample's time point: after dendritic cell vaccination, including at tumor progression/relapse. The material was blood, obtained after dendritic cell vaccination. All receptors derive from a human donor with glioblastoma.

This chain links TRBV30 with TRBJ2-7; 8 bases match TRBD2. V was pared by 3 bases and J by 4 bases, with 5 bases of the junction left unmatched. This CDR3 has 13 amino acids. Germline assignment: CDR1 GTSNPN and CDR2 SVGIG (reference sequence). The CDR3 sequence: CAWRRGALYEQYF. As DNA, the CDR3 is TGTGCCTGGAGGCGGGGGGCGTTATACGAGCAGTACTTC.

V usage is TRBV5-1 and J usage is TRBJ2-2; 7 bases fit TRBD2. The CDR3 extends over 15 amino acids. Germline V gene sequence: CDR1 SGHRS, CDR2 YFSETQ. With 0 bases clipped from V and 4 bases from J, the junction kept 3 bases outside the gene matches. The CDR3 DNA follows: TGCGCCAGCAGCTTGGGAGCGGGGAGCACCGGGGAGCTGTTTTTT. Encoded protein: CASSLGAGSTGELFF.

This chain links TRBV19 with TRBJ2-1, with D perhaps TRBD1 (5 bases). The CDR3 is 16 amino acids. Germline CDR1 is LNHDA and CDR2 is SQIVND (reference sequence). V was cut by 1 base and J by 4 bases, with 14 bases left in between. As DNA, the CDR3 is TGTGCCAGTAGTATAGTAGGGGCTCTCCAATACAATGAGCAGTTCTTC. Its protein is CASSIVGALQYNEQFF.

In its sample, this clone was seen once. DNA of the CDR3: TGTGCCAGCAGCCGGGAGGGAGGGGGCAATCAGCCCCAGCATTTT. It specifies CASSREGGGNQPQHF. The rearrangement uses TRBV5-6 and TRBJ1-5; a possible D gene is TRBD1 (5 bases). V lost 4 bases, J lost 2 bases, and 13 bases lay in between. The CDR3 covers 15 residues. Germline V gene data show CDR1 as SGHDT and CDR2 as YYEEEE. Based on the CDR3 plus reference TRBV5-6 and TRBJ1-5, the full variable domain is DAGVTQSPTHLIKTRGQQVTLRCSPKSGHDTVSWYQQALGQGPQFIFQYYEEEERQRGNFPDRFSGHQFPNYSSELNVNALLLGDSALYLCASSREGGGNQPQHFGDGTRLSIL.

This clone was seen only once. The chain combines TRBV7-9 with TRBJ2-3, with 7 bases identical to TRBD2. With V trimmed by 6 bases and J by 2 bases, 11 bases remained unmatched. The length of the CDR3 is 16 residues. The germline V gene has CDR1 SEHNR and CDR2 FQNEAQ (reference sequence). The CDR3 here is CASRPHASGYTDTQYF. DNA for the CDR3: TGTGCCAGCAGGCCGCACGCTAGCGGATACACAGATACGCAGTATTTT.

V is TRBV5-1 and J is TRBJ1-1; D is possibly TRBD1 (6 bases). The CDR3 has 17 residues. V was clipped by 0 bases and J by 0 bases, with 15 bases between them. Germline V gives CDR1 SGHRS, CDR2 YFSETQ. CDR3 bases: TGCGCCAGCAGCTTGGGCGGGGGCTTTGGGATGAACACTGAAGCTTTCTTT. Translated, it gives CASSLGGGFGMNTEAFF.

This chain links TRBV6-5 with TRBJ2-7; D ambiguous. The CDR3 consists of 13 residues. Germline loops: CDR1 MNHEY, CDR2 SVGAGI. Trimming removed 5 bases at V and 9 bases at J, with 17 bases between. The DNA for the CDR3 is TGTGCCAGCAGTGAATCCGAGCTACGATGGCAGTACTTC. Translated, it gives CASSESELRWQYF.

The chain recombines TRBV19 with TRBJ1-2; a weak D match, TRBD1 (5 bases). Germline lookup yields CDR1 LNHDA and CDR2 SQIVND (reference sequence). The CDR3 is 13 residues long. V lost 2 bases to trimming and J lost 4 bases, with 8 bases between them. CDR3 in amino acids: CASSIQGPYGYTF. CDR3 coding DNA: TGTGCCAGTAGTATACAGGGCCCCTATGGCTACACCTTC.

The J gene is TRBJ2-7, the V gene TRBV28, with 8 bases lining up with TRBD1. The CDR3 extends over 16 amino acids. V lost 4 bases, J lost 3 bases, and 11 bases stayed unmatched. Germline values: CDR1 MDHEN, CDR2 SYDVKM. The CDR3 is CASSSSAQGVYYEQYF. CDR3 sequence (DNA): TGTGCCAGCAGTTCCTCGGCACAGGGGGTCTACTACGAGCAGTACTTC.

The rearrangement uses TRBV19 and TRBJ2-1; D not certain. Between the trimmed V and J ends, which lost 6 bases and 7 bases, there was a span of 7 bases. Germline V gene data show CDR1 as LNHDA and CDR2 as SQIVND (reference sequence). There are 11 residues in the CDR3. As DNA, the CDR3 is TGTGCCAGTAGACTGTGGAATGAGCAGTTCTTC. Translating gives CASRLWNEQFF. The whole variable domain, filled in from reference TRBV19 and TRBJ2-1, reads DGGITQSPKYLFRKEGQNVTLSCEQNLNHDAMYWYRQDPGQGLRLIYYSQIVNDFQKGDIAEGYSVSREKKESFPLTVTSAQKNPTAFYLCASRLWNEQFFGPGTRLTVL.

The gene calls are TRBV7-8 and TRBJ2-5; 7 bases are a match to TRBD1. With 5 bases clipped from V and 6 bases from J, the junction kept 15 bases outside the gene matches. The length of the CDR3 is 16 residues. The germline CDR1 and CDR2 sequences are SGHVS and FQNEAQ. The chain's CDR3 is CASSAPLVGGGQTQYF. CDR3 sequence (DNA): TGTGCCAGCAGCGCCCCACTAGTAGGGGGCGGGCAGACCCAGTACTTC.

CDR3 in amino acids: CASSSGAGVHEQYF. CDR3 DNA sequence: TGTGCCAGCAGTTCCGGGGCAGGGGTCCACGAGCAGTACTTC. V is TRBV27 and J is TRBJ2-7, with D possibly TRBD1 on 6 matching bases. V shed 4 bases and J shed 5 bases, with 15 bases lying between them. CDR3 length: 14 amino acids. Germline CDR1 and CDR2: MNHEY and SMNVEV (reference sequence).

This clone was seen only once. The genes are TRBV5-1 and TRBJ2-7; 9 positions agree with TRBD1. The J segment lost 4 bases and the V segment lost 4 bases, leaving 6 bases of the junction unmatched. There are 14 residues in the CDR3. CDR1 is SGHRS, CDR2 YFSETQ, per germline. In DNA form, the CDR3 reads TGCGCCAGCAGCCGCCCGGGACAGGGATACGAGCAGTACTTC. Its translation is CASSRPGQGYEQYF.

The chain uses TRBV5-1 and TRBJ2-5; 9 nucleotides line up with TRBD2. Germline trimming cut 2 bases from V and 1 base from J; bases unmatched to any gene: 12. The CDR3 is 18 amino acids. Germline CDR1 and CDR2: SGHRS and YFSETQ. DNA for the CDR3: TGCGCCAGCAGCTTTCGGCCTAGCGGGAACTCAGCCCAAGAGACCCAGTACTTC. It is translated as CASSFRPSGNSAQETQYF.

This clone is deemed medium-sized (0.01 to 0.1%). This chain connects TRBV5-1 to TRBJ1-4; D is possibly TRBD1 (5 bases). Germline loops: CDR1 SGHRS, CDR2 YFSETQ. V lost 6 bases to trimming and J lost 7 bases, with 22 bases between them. The length of the CDR3 is 16 residues. As DNA, the CDR3 is TGCGCCAGCATCGGAAAGGGGAAGGTTTCGTTTGAAAAACTGTTTTTT. Translation gives CASIGKGKVSFEKLFF.

The chain joins TRBV13 to TRBJ2-1; TRBD2 aligns across 7 bases. The CDR3 spans 15 residues. Germline V gene data show CDR1 as PRHDT and CDR2 as FYEKMQ (reference sequence). J gave up 5 bases and V 5 bases, and 9 bases lay outside the gene matches. CDR3 DNA sequence: TGTGCCAGCAGCCCTCCTTCTCTAGCGGACAATGAGCAGTTCTTC. Its protein product is CASSPPSLADNEQFF.

V and J are TRBV28 and TRBJ1-5; D may be TRBD1 (5 bases). Per germline, CDR1 MDHEN and CDR2 SYDVKM. V was shortened by 5 bases and J by 0 bases, with 11 bases between the two germline ends. The CDR3 spans 15 residues. The DNA of the CDR3 is TGTGCCAGCAGTCCGGGGGTCTTTAGCAATCAGCCCCAGCATTTT. Protein sequence: CASSPGVFSNQPQHF.

The chain carries TRBV7-2 and TRBJ1-2, with D possibly being TRBD1 (5 bases). The CDR3 runs 13 residues. Germline V gives CDR1 SGHTA, CDR2 FQGNSA. The V and J ends lost 1 base and 6 bases respectively, with 9 bases between them. The CDR3 coding sequence is TGTGCCAGCAGCTTAGTGGCGGGGGATGGCTACACCTTC. As protein: CASSLVAGDGYTF.

The chain is built from TRBV4-1 and TRBJ2-1; TRBD2 agrees at 8 bases. CDR1 is MGHRA, CDR2 YSYEKL, per germline. Germline trimming cut 4 bases from V and 5 bases from J; bases unmatched to any gene: 7. This CDR3 comprises 15 residues. The CDR3, as DNA: TGCGCCAGCAGCCCGTACATACTAGCGGACAATGAGCAGTTCTTC. It specifies CASSPYILADNEQFF.